Sequencing of this TCR beta chain was carried out in a study of CXCR3-negative and CXCR3-positive naive CD8 T cells. Study context: The study obtained 130 million to 150 million TRB reads, about 1.5 +/- 0.3 million per library. Study outcomes and limitations: Surface CD5 looked about the same in the naive subsets, so the authors worked out TCR strength from TRB CDR3 properties. Within a donor, both naive subsets shared TRBV-TRBJ usage, unlike memory cells. Naive CXCR3-positive cells had TRB CDR3s more hydrophobic than those of CXCR3-negative naive cells.

The libraries of TRB cDNA were constructed through 5' RACE using UMI labels. TCRdb re-called the 5' RACE reads; one entry per CDR3 protein, DNA not given. The repertoire shows some 130,000 distinct CDR3 sequences; the top ten hold 0.45% to 0.55%. With respect to this clonotype: Its specificity is not known.

Material for sequencing was naive CXCR3- CD8+ T cells from blood. Specified subset: CD45RO-CCR7+CD27+CD95- naive CD8+ T cells lacking CXCR3 (TNR3-). The receptor comes from a human donor in good health. Some clones in this sample may be carry-over from other donors' samples.

CDR3 protein: CASSVGGGQETQYF. The chain is built from TRBV2 and TRBJ2-5; with no DNA, the TCRdb D assignment of TRBD2 cannot be verified. The CDR3 contains 14 residues. Germline V gives CDR1 SNHLY, CDR2 FYNNEI.